This T cell receptor (beta chain) was sequenced for a study of T cells in Graves' hyperthyroidism and ophthalmopathy. It was RNA transcripts that yielded the amplified TCR beta CDR3 regions. Initially, a first-round RT-PCR of the TCR CDR3 employed the HTBI primer set. MiXCR was run by TCRdb on the multiplex PCR reads, yielding one entry per CDR3 protein. Of 650,000 to 700,000 distinct CDR3 sequences in the sample, approximately 15% were seen once. Germline lookup yields CDR1 SGHTA and CDR2 FQGNSA. The CDR3 consists of 15 residues. With 0 bases clipped from V and 5 bases from J, the junction kept 6 bases outside the gene matches. This clonotype was observed many times. Its specificity is unknown. Extraction of PBMCs used 9 to 10 ml of fresh peripheral blood. The study's findings and limits: Ophthalmopathy got predicted by the model a median approximately six months before its onset. Separation of ophthalmopathy from stable hyperthyroidism was achieved by a 13 V-J model.

The clonotype comes from a man aged 45 to 65 with Graves' hyperthyroidism. The sequenced sample was blood. The rearrangement uses TRBV7-2 and TRBJ2-7; 8 bases agree with TRBD1. As DNA, the CDR3 is TGTGCCAGCAGCTTAGCTGGACAGGGCAGGAACGAGCAGTACTTC. It specifies CASSLAGQGRNEQYF.